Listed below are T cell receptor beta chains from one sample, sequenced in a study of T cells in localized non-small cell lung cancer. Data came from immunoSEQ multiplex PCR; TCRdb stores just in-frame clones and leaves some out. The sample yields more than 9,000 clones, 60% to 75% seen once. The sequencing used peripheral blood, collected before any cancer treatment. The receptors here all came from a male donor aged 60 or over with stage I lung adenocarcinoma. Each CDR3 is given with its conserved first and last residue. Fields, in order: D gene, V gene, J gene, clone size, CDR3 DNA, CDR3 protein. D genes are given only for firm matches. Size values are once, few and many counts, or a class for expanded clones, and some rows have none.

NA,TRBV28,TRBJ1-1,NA,TGTGCCAGCAGTTTAAGGATGAACACTGAAGCTTTCTTT,CASSLRMNTEAFF
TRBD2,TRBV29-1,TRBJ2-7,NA,TGCAGCGTCCAAGGGACTAGTTACTACGAGCAGTACTTC,CSVQGTSYYEQYF
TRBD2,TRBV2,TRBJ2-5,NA,TGTGCCAGCAGTGAGGGGGGCGGGGGGCCCGAAGAGACCCAGTACTTC,CASSEGGGGPEETQYF
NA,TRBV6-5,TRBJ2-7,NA,TGTGCCACCAGAACTGGATACGAGCAGTACTTC,CATRTGYEQYF
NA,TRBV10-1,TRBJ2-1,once,TGCGCCAGCAGTGAGTCCCGGGGGGCTGTCAATGAGCAGTTCTTC,CASSESRGAVNEQFF
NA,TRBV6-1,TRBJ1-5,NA,TGTGCCAGCAGTGAAATGGGGGGGCGTCAGCCCCAGCATTTT,CASSEMGGRQPQHF
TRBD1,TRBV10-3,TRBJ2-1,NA,TGTGCCATCAGTGAGTCGAAGGCAGGGGGCAATGAGCAGTTCTTC,CAISESKAGGNEQFF
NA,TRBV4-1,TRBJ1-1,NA,TGCGCCAGCAGCCCCTCTTTAGATCGAATCAACACTGAAGCTTTCTTT,CASSPSLDRINTEAFF
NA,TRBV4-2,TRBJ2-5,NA,TGTGCCAGCAGCCAAAGTCCTCCCCTTGGGGGCCCAGGGGAGACCCAGTACTTC,CASSQSPPLGGPGETQYF
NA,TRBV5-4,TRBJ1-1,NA,TGTGCCAGCAGCTTTAATCGCTACTCAGGAACTGAAGCTTTCTTT,CASSFNRYSGTEAFF
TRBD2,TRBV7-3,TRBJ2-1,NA,TGTGCCAGCAGCTTACCTAGCGGGGGGGACAATGAGCAGTTCTTC,CASSLPSGGDNEQFF
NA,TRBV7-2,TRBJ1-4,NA,TGTGCCAGCAGTCAACGGAGGAAAGTTAATGAAAAACTGTTTTTT,CASSQRRKVNEKLFF
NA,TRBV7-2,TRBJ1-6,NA,TGTGCCAGCAGCCCCCTAAGGTATAATTCACCCCTCCACTTT,CASSPLRYNSPLHF
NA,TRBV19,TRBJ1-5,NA,TGTGCCAGTAGTATAGAGATGATTAGCAATCAGCCCCAGCATTTT,CASSIEMISNQPQHF
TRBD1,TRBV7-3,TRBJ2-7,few,TGTGCCAGCAGCCCTGGGGGAGGACAGGGAGACGAGCAGTACTTC,CASSPGGGQGDEQYF
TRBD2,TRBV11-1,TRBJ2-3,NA,TGTTCCTGCAAGCTAGCGGGGGGGCGGTCAGATACGCAGTATTTT,CSCKLAGGRSDTQYF
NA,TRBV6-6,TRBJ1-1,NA,TGTGCCAGCAGTTACGGGTCCTGGGCGAACACTGAAGCTTTCTTT,CASSYGSWANTEAFF
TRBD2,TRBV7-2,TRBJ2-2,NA,TGTGCCAGCAGCTTCTTTTCCGGGGGGGTGAACACCGGGGAGCTGTTTTTT,CASSFFSGGVNTGELFF
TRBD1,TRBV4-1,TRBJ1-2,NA,TGCGCCAGCAGCCGGAGACAGGGGGATCGTGGCTACACCTTC,CASSRRQGDRGYTF
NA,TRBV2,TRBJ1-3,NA,TGTGCCAGCAGTGTACAGGCCTCTGGAAACACCATATATTTT,CASSVQASGNTIYF
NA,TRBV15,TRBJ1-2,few,TGTGCCACCAGCAGAGGGCAGAGCCCCTATCGCTACACCTTC,CATSRGQSPYRYTF
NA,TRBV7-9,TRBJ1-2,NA,TGTGCCAGCAGCCTGAACCTCGAACTTAACTATGGCTACACCTTC,CASSLNLELNYGYTF
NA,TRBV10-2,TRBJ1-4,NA,TGCGCCAGCAGGTACAGGACCGACAATGAAAAACTGTTTTTT,CASRYRTDNEKLFF
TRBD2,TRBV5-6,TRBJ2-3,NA,TGTGCCAGCAGCCTTCGGACTAGCGGGGTGACCCATACGCAGTATTTT,CASSLRTSGVTHTQYF
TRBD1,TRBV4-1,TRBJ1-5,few,TGCGCCAGCAGCCAAGGAGGGGGCAGAAGCAATCAGCCCCAGCATTTT,CASSQGGGRSNQPQHF
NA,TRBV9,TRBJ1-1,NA,TGTGCCAGCAGCCCCCGTCGGGCCGGTGGGGACACTGAAGCTTTCTTT,CASSPRRAGGDTEAFF
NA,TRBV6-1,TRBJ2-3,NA,TGTGCCAGCAGTGAATCTAGGGGTATGGATACGCAGTATTTT,CASSESRGMDTQYF
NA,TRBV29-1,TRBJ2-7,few,TGCAGCGTTGTCTTTTCTTACGAGCAGTACTTC,CSVVFSYEQYF
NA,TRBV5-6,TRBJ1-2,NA,TGTGCCAGCAGCTTGGGGCAGGGAGAAGGCTACACCTTC,CASSLGQGEGYTF
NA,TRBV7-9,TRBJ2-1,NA,TGTGCCAGCAGCTTAGTCCGGGGGTATGCCCACAATGAGCAGTTCTTC,CASSLVRGYAHNEQFF
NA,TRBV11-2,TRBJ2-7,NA,TGTGCCAGCAGCTTAAGCAAGCGCACAGGCCCGTACTTC,CASSLSKRTGPYF
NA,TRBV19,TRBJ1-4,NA,TGTGCCAGTAGTAAAAAGACGGAAATAGGTGAAAAACTGTTTTTT,CASSKKTEIGEKLFF
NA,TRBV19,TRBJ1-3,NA,TGTGCCAGTACCCCAGGAACCTCTGGAAACACCATATATTTT,CASTPGTSGNTIYF
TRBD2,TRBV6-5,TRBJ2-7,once,TGTGCCAGCAATCCTAGCGGGGGCCTCTCCTACGAGCAGTACTTC,CASNPSGGLSYEQYF
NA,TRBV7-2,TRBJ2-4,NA,TGTGCCAGCAGCTTCGACAGTTCCAAAAACATTCAGTACTTC,CASSFDSSKNIQYF
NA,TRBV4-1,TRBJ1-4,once,TGCGCCAGCAGCCAAACATCATACGGACCGAAAAGACTGTTTTTT,CASSQTSYGPKRLFF
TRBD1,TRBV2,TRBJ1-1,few,TGTGCCAGCAGTGAAGACAGGGGGCTGGGCACTGAAGCTTTCTTT,CASSEDRGLGTEAFF
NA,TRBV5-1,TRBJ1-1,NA,TGCGCCAGCAGCTTTGTCCTGAACACTGAAGCTTTCTTT,CASSFVLNTEAFF
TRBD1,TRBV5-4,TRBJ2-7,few,TGTGCCAGCAGCTCGCCGCGACAGGGTTACGAGCAGTACTTC,CASSSPRQGYEQYF
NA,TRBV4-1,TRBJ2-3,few,TGCGCCAGCAGGCATCCGGGGACGAGCACAGATACGCAGTATTTT,CASRHPGTSTDTQYF
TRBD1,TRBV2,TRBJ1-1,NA,TGTGCCAGCAGTGCACACGGGACAGGGAATACTGAAGCTTTCTTT,CASSAHGTGNTEAFF
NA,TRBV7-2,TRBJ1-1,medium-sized,TGTGCCAGCAGCTCCGGACGGAGCACTGAAGCTTTCTTT,CASSSGRSTEAFF
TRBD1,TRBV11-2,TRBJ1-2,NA,TGTGCCAGCAGCCTGACAGGGAGCGATGGCTACACCTTC,CASSLTGSDGYTF
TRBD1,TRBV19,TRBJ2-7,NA,TGTGCCAGTAGTATAGATCTCGGACAGGGTCTATACTTC,CASSIDLGQGLYF
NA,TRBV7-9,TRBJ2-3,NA,TGTGCCAGCAGCTTAGTTCTGACAGATACGCAGTATTTT,CASSLVLTDTQYF
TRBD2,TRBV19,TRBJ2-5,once,TGTGCCAGTAGTATAGTCGGGGGGGCGTACAAGGAGACCCAGTACTTC,CASSIVGGAYKETQYF
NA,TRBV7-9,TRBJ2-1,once,TGTGCCAGCAGCTTGGGGCTCAACAATGAGCAGTTCTTC,CASSLGLNNEQFF
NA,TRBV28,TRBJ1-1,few,TGTGCCAGCAGTTGGACTGAGAACACTGAAGCTTTCTTT,CASSWTENTEAFF
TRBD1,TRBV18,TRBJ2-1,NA,TGTGCCAGCTCACCACGCCGGGACAGGGGGATGGATGAGCAGTTCTTC,CASSPRRDRGMDEQFF
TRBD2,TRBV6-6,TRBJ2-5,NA,TGTGCCAGCAGTTCGAGTAGCGGGGGGGCCGAAGAGACCCAGTACTTC,CASSSSSGGAEETQYF
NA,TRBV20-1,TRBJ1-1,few,TGCAGTGCTAGCCCGAGGGGGGCTTTCTTT,CSASPRGAFF
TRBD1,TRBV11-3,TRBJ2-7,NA,TGTGCCAGCAGCAAAGACCCAGGGGGCGAGCAGTACTTC,CASSKDPGGEQYF
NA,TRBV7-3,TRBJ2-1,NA,TGTGCCAGCAGCCCCCAGGGGCCTTATGAGCAGTTCTTC,CASSPQGPYEQFF
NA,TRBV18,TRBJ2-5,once,TGTGCCAGCTCGGCCCCCGGGCGGTGGGGTCAAGAGACCCAGTACTTC,CASSAPGRWGQETQYF
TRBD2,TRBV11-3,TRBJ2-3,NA,TGTGCCAGCAGCTTAGCGGGGGGGCCGGATACGCAGTATTTT,CASSLAGGPDTQYF
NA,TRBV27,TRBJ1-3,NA,TGTGCCAGCAGTTTTGGCCCTGGAAACACCATATATTTT,CASSFGPGNTIYF
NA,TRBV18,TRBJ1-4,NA,TGTGCCAGCTCACCTCAGAGAGGCAGCGCCAATGAAAAACTGTTTTTT,CASSPQRGSANEKLFF
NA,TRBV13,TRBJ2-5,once,TGTGCCAGCAGCTCTGACCCGAAAGAGACCCAGTACTTC,CASSSDPKETQYF
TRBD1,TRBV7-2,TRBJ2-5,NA,TGTGCCAGCAGCAAGGGACAGGGAGGAGTAGAGACCCAGTACTTC,CASSKGQGGVETQYF
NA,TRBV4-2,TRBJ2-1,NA,TGTGCCAGCAGCCATGTGGGGTCTTCCTACAATGAGCAGTTCTTC,CASSHVGSSYNEQFF